This TCR beta chain was found in a study of blood T cell repertoires in COVID-19. As for the study in general: Sources were T cells, B-cell-depleted T cells, or PBMCs; the material itself was cDNA or gDNA.

Germline lookup yields CDR1 SGHDN and CDR2 FVKESK. This CDR3 region has 14 residues. V shed 5 bases, J shed 5 bases, and the junction held 7 bases outside the gene matches. Per the original data handling: For nucleated cells, counts were estimated from reference gene primer amplification. The method was immunoSEQ multiplex PCR; TCRdb's version includes in-frame clones alone and lacks a portion of them. The V and J calls and clone size come from that table; D and trimming were worked out from the DNA. The sample contains approximately 300,000 clones, more than 65% of which appear only once. The clonotype comes from a person aged 65 to 79 with COVID-19, enrolled during active disease. The sample taken for sequencing was peripheral blood. V usage is TRBV14 and J usage is TRBJ2-3, with 7 bases matching TRBD1. CDR3: CASSSRGRVDTQYF. The CDR3 region has the DNA TGTGCCAGCAGCAGTAGGGGGCGAGTAGATACGCAGTATTTT.